Listed below are T cell receptor beta chains from one sample, sequenced in a study of cytomegalovirus exposure and HLA in healthy donors. Data came from immunoSEQ multiplex PCR; TCRdb stores just in-frame clones and leaves some out. The table shows around 160,000 clones, with approximately 84% occurring only once. The specimen was PBMCs. These receptor sequences come from a man aged 30 to 45 in good health and CMV-seropositive. CDR3s include the opening cysteine and the closing phenylalanine or tryptophan. A D gene is named only where the DNA matches it firmly. The size field is filled for only some rows; it gives once, few, many or a size class.

D: TRBD2
size: NA
V: TRBV11-1
J: TRBJ2-3
DNA: TGTGCCAGCAGCATGGGAGTTGGGGGGGACACAGATACGCAGTATTTT
CDR3: CASSMGVGGDTDTQYF

D: NA
size: NA
V: TRBV13
J: TRBJ2-7
DNA: TGTGCCAGCAGCTTAGTCGGACAGCCCTACGAGCAGTACTTC
CDR3: CASSLVGQPYEQYF

D: TRBD1
size: once
V: TRBV28
J: TRBJ2-3
DNA: TGTGCCAGCAGTTTACAGGGGGCCGCGGATACGCAGTATTTT
CDR3: CASSLQGAADTQYF

D: NA
size: once
V: TRBV29-1
J: TRBJ1-2
DNA: TGCAGCGTCGGACAGTCAGAACCTCACTATGGCTACACCTTC
CDR3: CSVGQSEPHYGYTF

D: NA
size: NA
V: TRBV7-2
J: TRBJ1-2
DNA: TGTGCCAGCAGCTTAGGGGGGCCTAACTATGGCTACACCTTC
CDR3: CASSLGGPNYGYTF

D: TRBD1
size: NA
V: TRBV5-1
J: TRBJ1-2
DNA: TGCGCCAGCAGCTCGGACAGGGAGGACTATGGCTACACCTTC
CDR3: CASSSDREDYGYTF

D: NA
size: NA
V: TRBV5-1
J: TRBJ1-2
DNA: TGCGCCAGCAGCTTCGTTCGAGAGGGTTCCAACTATGGCTACACCTTC
CDR3: CASSFVREGSNYGYTF

D: TRBD2
size: NA
V: TRBV4-1
J: TRBJ2-7
DNA: TGCGCCAGCAGCCAAGGGGGGATAGCGGGGTTCTACGAGCAGTACTTC
CDR3: CASSQGGIAGFYEQYF

D: TRBD1
size: NA
V: TRBV6-5
J: TRBJ2-4
DNA: TGTGCCAGCAGTTCCCCGACAGGGGCTGGCAAAAACATTCAGTACTTC
CDR3: CASSSPTGAGKNIQYF

D: NA
size: NA
V: TRBV7-2
J: TRBJ2-5
DNA: TGTGCCAGCAGCTTAGACCGGGGGACCCATAACTTC
CDR3: CASSLDRGTHNF

D: NA
size: NA
V: TRBV18
J: TRBJ1-2
DNA: TGTGCCAGCTCACCACAGGACAGAAACTATGGCTACACCTTC
CDR3: CASSPQDRNYGYTF

D: TRBD1
size: few
V: TRBV18
J: TRBJ1-2
DNA: TGTGCCAGCTCACCACAGGGACAGGGAGCGAGTGGCTACACCTTC
CDR3: CASSPQGQGASGYTF

D: TRBD2
size: NA
V: TRBV19
J: TRBJ2-1
DNA: TGTGCCAGTAGTATAGTTCGACTAGCGGGAGTCGATGAGCAGTTCTTC
CDR3: CASSIVRLAGVDEQFF